The 25 T cell receptor beta chains listed next were all sequenced from one sample in a study of T-cell memory formation after mild COVID-19. A single record per CDR3 protein comes from TCRdb applying MiXCR to the 5' RACE reads. The repertoire holds 300,000 to 350,000 distinct CDR3 sequences, more than 13% seen once, with around a fifth in the top ten. Sequencing used PBMCs or a T cell subset sorted from them (not recorded which). Source of these receptors: a young man who had mild COVID-19 (a few samples of this study predate the infection). Cell type and time point are not known.

Only a few counts were recorded for this clonotype. The chain links TRBV5-6 to TRBJ2-7; D gene ambiguous. V lost 0 bases and J 6 bases, leaving 7 bases between the germline ends. Germline V gene data show CDR1 as SGHDT and CDR2 as YYEEEE. The CDR3 is 12 residues long. For the CDR3, the DNA is TGTGCCAGCAGCTTGGGGGCCCGCGAGCAGTACGTC. Translation: CASSLGAREQYV.

A few counts support this clonotype. The J gene is TRBJ2-1, the V gene TRBV7-2, with D possibly matching TRBD2 (7 bases). The CDR3 consists of 15 residues. Per germline, CDR1 SGHTA and CDR2 FQGNSA. V shed 2 bases and J shed 4 bases, with 12 bases lying between them. The chain's CDR3 is CASSLSRGPYNEQFF. The CDR3 DNA reads TGTGCCAGCAGCTTATCGCGGGGGCCATACAATGAGCAGTTCTTC.

In this sample, this clonotype turned up a few times. This rearrangement joins TRBV6-5 to TRBJ1-5; unclear D gene. The CDR3 is 16 residues long. Germline lookup yields CDR1 MNHEY and CDR2 SVGAGI. The V and J ends lost 8 bases and 7 bases respectively, with 24 bases between them. The CDR3 DNA reads TGTGCCAGCGGTGGTAACGGCGGTAGAGGGAGGCAGCCCCAGCATTTT. Its translation: CASGGNGGRGRQPQHF.

This clonotype has just a few counts. In nucleotides, the CDR3 is TGTGCCAGCAGTTACAACAGGCAGGGGACTTCACCCCTCCACTTT. Protein sequence: CASSYNRQGTSPLHF. This chain links TRBV6-6 with TRBJ1-6; a possible D gene is TRBD1 (6 bases). The V gene's germline CDR1 is MNHNY and CDR2 SVGAGI (reference sequence). V shed 2 bases and J shed 9 bases, with 14 bases lying between them. CDR3 length: 15 residues.

This rearrangement joins TRBV12-5 to TRBJ2-7; D is perhaps TRBD1 (6 bases). V was trimmed by 5 bases and J by 3 bases, leaving 11 bases between them. Germline CDR1 LGHNT, CDR2 FRNRAP. CDR3 size: 13 residues. CDR3 in amino acids: CASGNREIYEQYF. For the CDR3, the DNA is TGTGCTAGTGGTAACAGGGAGATCTACGAGCAGTACTTC.

This clonotype was seen a handful of times. The chain has TRBV4-3 and TRBJ2-5, with 7 positions matching TRBD2. V trimming: 2 bases; J trimming: 4 bases; junction bases outside the gene matches: 4. Germline CDR1 reads LGHNA; CDR2 reads YSLEER. The CDR3 runs 14 residues. This chain's CDR3 is CASSQFIAGETQYF. CDR3 nucleotide sequence: TGCGCCAGCAGCCAATTTATAGCGGGAGAGACCCAGTACTTC.

This clonotype was seen more than once but under ten times. The rearrangement joins TRBV7-2 to TRBJ1-1; possible D gene TRBD1, 5 bases. Germline V gene data show CDR1 as SGHTA and CDR2 as FQGNSA. With 1 base removed from V and 3 bases from J, the gap between germline ends came to 15 bases. The CDR3 runs 16 residues. The CDR3 protein is CASSLGNLGVDTEAFF. CDR3 DNA sequence: TGTGCCAGCAGCTTAGGCAACTTGGGGGTTGACACTGAAGCTTTCTTT.

J is TRBJ1-1 and V is TRBV14, with TRBD1 as a possible D gene (5 bases). This CDR3 comprises 13 residues. Germline V gene lookup returns CDR1 SGHDN and CDR2 FVKESK. Trimming removed 1 base from V and 7 bases from J, with 10 bases in between. CDR3 protein: CASSQGGLSEAFF. The CDR3 nucleotides are TGTGCCAGCAGCCAAGGGGGGTTAAGTGAAGCTTTCTTT.

The chain has TRBV12-3 or TRBV12-4 and TRBJ2-7; possibly TRBD2 for D (5 bases). Trimming removed 2 bases at V and 1 base at J, with 21 bases between. The CDR3 totals 18 residues. CDR3 region: CASSLSFPVREKSYEQYF. CDR3 nucleotides: TGTGCCAGCAGTTTAAGCTTTCCGGTTAGGGAGAAGTCCTACGAGCAGTACTTC.

This clonotype turned up a few times. V gene TRBV7-9 combines with J gene TRBJ2-7, with D possibly matching TRBD2 (7 bases). V gave up 5 bases and J gave up 3 bases, with 17 bases separating them. This CDR3 is built from 15 residues. Germline V gene sequence: CDR1 SEHNR, CDR2 FQNEAQ (reference sequence). The DNA for the CDR3 is TGTGCCAGCAGCGCGGGGGACGGGGGCCGCTACGAGCAGTACTTC. Its protein product is CASSAGDGGRYEQYF. The full variable domain, its missing parts supplied by reference TRBV7-9 and TRBJ2-7, is DTGVSQNPRHKITKRGQNVTFRCDPISEHNRLYWYRQTLGQGPEFLTYFQNEAQLEKSRLLSDRFSAERPKGSFSTLEIQRTEQGDSAMYLCASSAGDGGRYEQYFGPGTRLTVT.

The chain links TRBV5-1 to TRBJ2-2; D unresolved. The germline V and J ends were trimmed by 3 bases and 1 base, with 7 bases remaining between them. The CDR3 is 14 amino acids. Germline values: CDR1 SGHRS, CDR2 YFSETQ. CDR3 coding DNA: TGCGCCAGCAGCTGGGCAGGGAACACCGGGGAGCTGTTTTTT. This encodes CASSWAGNTGELFF. Supplemented by reference TRBV5-1 and TRBJ2-2, the full variable domain reads KAGVTQTPRYLIKTRGQQVTLSCSPISGHRSVSWYQQTPGQGLQFLFEYFSETQRNKGNFPGRFSGRQFSNSRSEMNVSTLELGDSALYLCASSWAGNTGELFFGEGSRLTVL.

The rearrangement joins TRBV4-2 to TRBJ2-7, with TRBD1 matching 8 bases. CDR1 LGHNA and CDR2 YNFKEQ come from the germline V gene. The CDR3 runs 16 residues. V lost 4 bases to trimming and J lost 0 bases; unmatched junction nucleotides: 8. CDR3 sequence reads: CASSPLGQADSYEQYF. The CDR3 bases are TGTGCCAGCAGCCCCCTGGGACAGGCTGACTCCTACGAGCAGTACTTC.

This clonotype turned up a few times. The V gene is TRBV27, the J gene TRBJ2-1; TRBD1 is a possible D gene (6 bases). Trimming shortened V by 3 bases and J by 8 bases, and 11 bases separated the two germline ends. The CDR3 has 13 amino acids. CDR1 and CDR2 (germline): MNHEY, SMNVEV (reference sequence). CDR3 DNA: TGTGCCAGCAGTTTTCAGGGGTGGGATGAGCAGTTCTTC. It yields the protein CASSFQGWDEQFF.

This clonotype was counted only a few times. The chain is built from TRBV7-2 and TRBJ2-5; weak D call: TRBD2 (6 bases). This CDR3 has 15 residues. V was trimmed by 1 base and J by 2 bases, leaving 11 bases between them. Germline-derived CDR1 and CDR2 are SGHTA and FQGNSA. CDR3 in amino acids: CASSLVASAQETQYF. The CDR3 region has the DNA TGTGCCAGCAGCTTAGTTGCTAGCGCACAAGAGACCCAGTACTTC.

The chain employs TRBV19 and TRBJ1-2, with a weak D call TRBD1 (6 bases). The CDR3 extends over 13 amino acids. V was pared by 4 bases and J by 5 bases, with 11 bases between. The V gene's germline CDR1 is LNHDA and CDR2 SQIVND (reference sequence). CDR3 bases: TGTGCCAGTAGTAGGGACAAACAGTATGGCTACACCTTC. It translates to CASSRDKQYGYTF.

This clonotype turned up a few times. This rearrangement joins TRBV4-3 to TRBJ1-6, with TRBD1 matching 8 bases. J was trimmed by 7 bases and V by 3 bases; bases with no gene match: 8. In germline, CDR1 is LGHNA, CDR2 YSLEER. The CDR3 extends over 16 amino acids. The CDR3 spells CASSHSPGQANSPLHF. CDR3 DNA: TGCGCCAGCAGCCATTCTCCGGGACAGGCAAATTCACCCCTCCACTTT.

This clonotype was counted only a few times. This sequence joins TRBV6-6 and TRBJ1-5; D remains unclear. Trimming left V 8 bases short and J 0 bases short, with 11 bases between. The CDR3 sequence is 14 residues long. CDR1 is MNHNY, CDR2 SVGAGI, per germline (reference sequence). Written as DNA, the CDR3 is TGTGCCAGCGGACCCTCGGATAGCAATCAGCCCCAGCATTTT. Translating gives CASGPSDSNQPQHF.

This chain links TRBV20-1 with TRBJ2-3; 10 nucleotides line up with TRBD2. Germline lookup yields CDR1 DFQATT and CDR2 SNEGSKA (reference sequence). V was pared by 6 bases and J by 10 bases, with 13 bases of the junction left unmatched. The CDR3 runs to 14 residues. The CDR3 nucleotides read TGCAGTGCGGGTCTAGCGGGGGACCTACGGGCGCAGTATTTT. This encodes CSAGLAGDLRAQYF.

The chain carries TRBV5-5 and TRBJ2-5, with no clear D. The CDR3 sequence is 14 residues long. CDR1 SGHKS and CDR2 YYEKEE come from the germline V gene (reference sequence). V was shortened by 1 base and J by 5 bases, with 12 bases between the two germline ends. The CDR3 spells CASSLYLIGETQYF. CDR3 nucleotide sequence: TGTGCCAGCAGCTTGTACCTAATAGGGGAGACCCAGTACTTC.

In this sample, this clonotype turned up a few times. The J gene is TRBJ1-1, the V gene TRBV20-1; D is undetermined. CDR3 size: 13 residues. CDR1 DFQATT and CDR2 SNEGSKA come from the germline V gene (reference sequence). Deletions cut 0 bases from V and 2 bases from J, with 7 bases between. The CDR3 loop is CSARDFRNTEAFF. The CDR3 DNA follows: TGCAGTGCTAGAGATTTTAGAAACACTGAAGCTTTCTTT.

The rearrangement links TRBV10-3 to TRBJ2-3, with D perhaps matching TRBD1 (5 bases). Germline V gene lookup returns CDR1 ENHRY and CDR2 SYGVKD. Trimming removed 4 bases from V and 6 bases from J, with 14 bases in between. The CDR3 has 14 residues. The CDR3 DNA sequence: TGTGCCATCAGTGCATTGGGGCCAAGGGATACGCAGTATTTT. It is translated as CAISALGPRDTQYF.

This clonotype was detected only a few times. The V and J genes are TRBV3-1 and TRBJ2-3; either TRBD1 or TRBD2 may supply D (6 bases each). In germline, CDR1 is LGHDT, CDR2 YNNKEL (reference sequence). The V gene lost 9 bases and the J gene lost 7 bases, with 17 bases spanning the gap. The CDR3 is 13 amino acids. The CDR3 DNA follows: TGTGCCAGTCGAGGGGGGACTCGTCATACGCAGTATTTT. It encodes CASRGGTRHTQYF.

The chain carries TRBV20-1 and TRBJ2-1; 14 bases match TRBD2. V lost 5 bases and J lost 1; bases outside the gene matches: 4. The CDR3 is made up of 16 amino acids. Germline CDR1 reads DFQATT; CDR2 reads SNEGSKA (reference sequence). The CDR3 loop is CSALGLAGESYNEQFF. CDR3 in DNA: TGCAGTGCTCTGGGACTAGCGGGGGAATCCTACAATGAGCAGTTCTTC.

This rearrangement joins TRBV20-1 to TRBJ2-5; TRBD1 or TRBD2 may be the D gene (7 bases each). This CDR3 spans 13 amino acids. CDR1 and CDR2 from the germline V gene are DFQATT and SNEGSKA (reference sequence). Trimming left V 4 bases short and J 5 bases short, with 14 bases between. In nucleotides, the CDR3 is TGCAGTGCTACAGGGGGGGGTAGGGAGACCCAGTACTTC. It encodes CSATGGGRETQYF.

The chain is built from TRBV5-1 and TRBJ2-4; the D call may be TRBD1 or TRBD2 (5 bases each). Germline CDR1 reads SGHRS; CDR2 reads YFSETQ. The CDR3 runs to 14 residues. V shed 5 bases and J shed 9 bases, with 18 bases lying between them. As DNA, the CDR3 is TGCGCCAGCAGTTCGGGGACGTCCCGAAGCATTCAGTACTTC. Translation: CASSSGTSRSIQYF. The whole variable domain, remainder taken from reference TRBV5-1 and TRBJ2-4, is KAGVTQTPRYLIKTRGQQVTLSCSPISGHRSVSWYQQTPGQGLQFLFEYFSETQRNKGNFPGRFSGRQFSNSRSEMNVSTLELGDSALYLCASSSGTSRSIQYFGAGTRLSVL.